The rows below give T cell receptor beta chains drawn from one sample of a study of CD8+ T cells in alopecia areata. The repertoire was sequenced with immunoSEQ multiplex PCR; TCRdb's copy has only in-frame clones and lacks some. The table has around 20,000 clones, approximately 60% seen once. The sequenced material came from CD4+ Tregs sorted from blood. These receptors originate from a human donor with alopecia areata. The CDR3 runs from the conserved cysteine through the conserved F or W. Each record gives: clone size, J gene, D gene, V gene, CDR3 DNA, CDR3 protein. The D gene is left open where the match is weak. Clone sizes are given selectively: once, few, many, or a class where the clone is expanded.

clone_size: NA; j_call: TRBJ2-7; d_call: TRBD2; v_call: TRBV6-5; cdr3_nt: TGTGCCAGCAGTTACTCACGGCGGGAGCAGGCCTACGAGCAGTACTTC; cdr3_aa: CASSYSRREQAYEQYF
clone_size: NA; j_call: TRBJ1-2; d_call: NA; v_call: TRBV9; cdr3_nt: TGTGCCAGCAGTTCTGGACAGCTCTATGGCTACACCTTC; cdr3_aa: CASSSGQLYGYTF
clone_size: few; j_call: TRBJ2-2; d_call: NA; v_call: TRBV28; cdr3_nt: TGTGCCAGCAAAGAGGGGCACACCGGGGAGCTGTTTTTT; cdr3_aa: CASKEGHTGELFF
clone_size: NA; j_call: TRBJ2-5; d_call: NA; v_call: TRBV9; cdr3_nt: TGTGCCAGCAGCGTAGCCGGAGAGACCCAGTACTTC; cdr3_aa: CASSVAGETQYF
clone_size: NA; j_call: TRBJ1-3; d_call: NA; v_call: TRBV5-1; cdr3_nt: TGCGCCAGCAGTGAGTCCTCTGGAAACACCATATATTTT; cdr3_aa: CASSESSGNTIYF
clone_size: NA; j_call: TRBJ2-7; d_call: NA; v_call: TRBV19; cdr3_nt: TGTGCCAGTAGCCGAACCGGGGCTTTTTACGAGCAGTACTTC; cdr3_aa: CASSRTGAFYEQYF
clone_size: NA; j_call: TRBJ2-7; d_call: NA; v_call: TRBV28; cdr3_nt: TGTGCCAGCAGCGTTGTGGGGGTTAGGTACTTC; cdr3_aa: CASSVVGVRYF
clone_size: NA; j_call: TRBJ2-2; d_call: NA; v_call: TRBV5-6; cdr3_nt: TGTGCCAGCAGCTGGGGTACGCGGGCCTACACCGGGGAGCTGTTTTTT; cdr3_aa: CASSWGTRAYTGELFF
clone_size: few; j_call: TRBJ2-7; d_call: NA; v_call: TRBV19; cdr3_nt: TGTGCCAGTAGTACGACAGAGACCTACGAGCAGTACTTC; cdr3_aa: CASSTTETYEQYF
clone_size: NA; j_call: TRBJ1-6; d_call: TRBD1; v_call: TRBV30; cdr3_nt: TGTGCCTCGGAGCTCGGGACAGGGGGCCTTAGTTCACCCCTCCACTTT; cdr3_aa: CASELGTGGLSSPLHF
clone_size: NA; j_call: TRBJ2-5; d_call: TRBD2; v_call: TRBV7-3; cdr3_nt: TGTGCCAGCCCAGCTCGGCGGGGGAGGGAGACCCAGTACTTC; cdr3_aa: CASPARRGRETQYF
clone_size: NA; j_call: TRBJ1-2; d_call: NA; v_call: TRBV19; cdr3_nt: TGTGCCAGTAGCGCCATTTGGATGGGGACTAGTGGCTACACCTTC; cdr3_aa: CASSAIWMGTSGYTF
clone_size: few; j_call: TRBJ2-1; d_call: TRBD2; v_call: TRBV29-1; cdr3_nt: TGCAGCGTTACCATCACTAGCGGGTTACACAATGAGCAGTTCTTC; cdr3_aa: CSVTITSGLHNEQFF
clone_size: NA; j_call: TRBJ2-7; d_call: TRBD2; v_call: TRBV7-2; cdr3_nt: TGTGCCAGCAGCTTAGTAGGGACTAGCGGACCCTACGAGCAGTACTTC; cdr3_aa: CASSLVGTSGPYEQYF
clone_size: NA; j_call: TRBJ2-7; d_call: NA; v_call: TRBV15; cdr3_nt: TGTGCCACCAGCAGACTACCAAAACCCTTAAGTTACGAGCAGTACTTC; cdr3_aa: CATSRLPKPLSYEQYF